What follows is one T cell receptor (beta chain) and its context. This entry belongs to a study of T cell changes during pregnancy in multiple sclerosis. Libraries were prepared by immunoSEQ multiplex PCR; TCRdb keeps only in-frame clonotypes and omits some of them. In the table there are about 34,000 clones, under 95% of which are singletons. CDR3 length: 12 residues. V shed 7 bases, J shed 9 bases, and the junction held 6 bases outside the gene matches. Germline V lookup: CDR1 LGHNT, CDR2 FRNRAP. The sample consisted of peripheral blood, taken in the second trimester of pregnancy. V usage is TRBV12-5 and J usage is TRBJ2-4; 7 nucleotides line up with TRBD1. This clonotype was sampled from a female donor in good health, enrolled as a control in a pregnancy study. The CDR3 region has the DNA TGTGCTAGTGAGAAGGGGGCTGGCATTCAGTACTTC. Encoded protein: CASEKGAGIQYF. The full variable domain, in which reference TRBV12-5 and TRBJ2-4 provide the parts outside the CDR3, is DARVTQTPRHKVTEMGQEVTMRCQPILGHNTVFWYRQTMMQGLELLAYFRNRAPLDDSGMPKDRFSAEMPDATLATLKIQPSEPRDSAVYFCASEKGAGIQYFGAGTRLSVL.